These 4 T cell receptor beta chains originate from one sample sequenced in a study of metastatic and nonmetastatic thyroid tumors. Thyroid surgery took place with no prior treatment in any patient. Using MiXCR, TCRdb reanalyzed the PCR reads. The sample contains about 41,000 clones, more than 25% of which appear only once. The sample consisted of blood. Receptors were obtained from a male donor with papillary thyroid cancer or a benign thyroid nodule (not recorded which). Some clones in this sample may be carry-over from other donors' samples.

The chain links TRBV4-2 to TRBJ2-7; possibly TRBD1 for D (6 bases). CDR3 length: 16 residues. V lost 0 bases and J lost 3, with 15 bases in between. Germline V lookup: CDR1 LGHNA, CDR2 YNFKEQ. Here the CDR3 DNA reads TGTGCCAGCAGCCAAGATGCCCCCGGGACATTCTACGAGCAGTACTTC. Translation gives CASSQDAPGTFYEQYF.

This clone appeared many times. The chain's CDR3 is CASSPWGTPYQETQYF. In DNA, the CDR3 is TGTGCCAGTAGTCCCTGGGGGACCCCGTACCAAGAGACCCAGTACTTC. The chain combines TRBV19 with TRBJ2-5, with D perhaps TRBD1 or TRBD2 (5 bases each). This CDR3 is built from 16 residues. CDR1 and CDR2 from the germline V gene are LNHDA and SQIVND (reference sequence). Trimming shortened V by 5 bases and J by 0 bases, and 16 bases separated the two germline ends.

The genes are TRBV3-1 and TRBJ1-5; D gene uncertain. The CDR3 length is 15 residues. Trimming cost V 1 base and J 7 bases, with 14 bases left between them. Germline V gene sequence: CDR1 LGHDT, CDR2 YNNKEL (reference sequence). CDR3 loop: CASSQADRPSQPQHF. The CDR3 DNA is TGTGCCAGCAGCCAAGCCGACCGCCCGTCACAGCCCCAGCATTTT.

This clone showed up many times. The gene calls are TRBV6-5 and TRBJ1-1, with D possibly being TRBD1 (5 bases). The germline gives CDR1 MNHEY, CDR2 SVGAGI. The ends were cut back, 2 bases at V and 1 base at J, with 8 bases in the middle. The CDR3 runs to 14 residues. CDR3 bases: TGTGCCAGCAGTTACAGGGGCAGGAACACTGAAGCTTTCTTT. Residues: CASSYRGRNTEAFF.